This T cell receptor beta chain was captured by sequencing in a study of OX40 agonist ivuxolimab in advanced cancers. The overall study: Three dose-escalation patients had partial responses: one with hepatocellular carcinoma and two with cutaneous melanoma. General study findings and limits: Clonal expansion by week 6 occurred in CD4+ and CD8+ blood T cells (at 0.1 to 3.0 mg/kg). Normalized expansion of T-cell clones was also low for some nonresponders.

Some clones are missing from TCRdb's copy, which holds only in-frame ones; the method was immunoSEQ multiplex PCR. This sample has roughly 30,000 clones, with around nine tenths found just once. This CDR3 region has 15 residues. V was shortened by 1 base and J by 5 bases, with 12 bases between the two germline ends. Germline CDR1 LGHNA, CDR2 YSLEER. In regard to this clone: Antigen specificity is unknown.

This specimen was CD4+ or CD8+ T cells sorted from blood, taken in a trial of the OX40 agonist ivuxolimab. This sequence was found in an adult with an advanced solid tumor such as melanoma, head and neck, liver or kidney cancer. The genes are TRBV4-3 and TRBJ2-1; unclear D gene. CDR3 DNA sequence: TGCGCCAGCAGCCAAGGGCCCGGCGACAACAATGAGCAGTTCTTC. It yields the protein CASSQGPGDNNEQFF.